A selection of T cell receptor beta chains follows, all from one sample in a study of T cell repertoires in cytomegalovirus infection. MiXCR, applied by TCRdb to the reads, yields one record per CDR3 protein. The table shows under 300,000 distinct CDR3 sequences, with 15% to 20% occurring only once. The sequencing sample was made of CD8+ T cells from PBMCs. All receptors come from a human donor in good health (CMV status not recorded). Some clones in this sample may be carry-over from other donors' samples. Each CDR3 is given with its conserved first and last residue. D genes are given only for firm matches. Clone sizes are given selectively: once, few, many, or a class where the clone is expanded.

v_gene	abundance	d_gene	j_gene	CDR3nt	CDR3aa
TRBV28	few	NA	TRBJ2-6	TGTGCCAGCAGTTTCCGAGCCGATCTAAGCTCTGGGGCCAACGTCCTGACTTTC	CASSFRADLSSGANVLTF
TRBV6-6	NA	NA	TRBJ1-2	TGTGCCAGCAGTTACTCGATAGGGAATTCATATGGCTACACCTTC	CASSYSIGNSYGYTF
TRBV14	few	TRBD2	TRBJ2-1	TGTGCCAGCAGCCTAATCGCTAGCGGGGGGGATGAGCAGTTCTTC	CASSLIASGGDEQFF
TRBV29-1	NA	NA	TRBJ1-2	TGCAGCGTGGAGACCCGCACGGACGGCTACACCTTC	CSVETRTDGYTF
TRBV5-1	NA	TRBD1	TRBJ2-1	TGCGCCAGCAGTCGAACAGGGGCGGTAAACAATGAGCAGTTCTTC	CASSRTGAVNNEQFF
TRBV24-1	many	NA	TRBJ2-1	TGTGCCACCATGTCCGCGGGGACAAACAATGAGCAGTTCTTC	CATMSAGTNNEQFF
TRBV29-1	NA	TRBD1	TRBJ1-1	TGCAGCGTTGTTACCTTCGACAGGGAATCTGAAGCTTTCTTT	CSVVTFDRESEAFF
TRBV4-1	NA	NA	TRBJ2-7	TGCGCCAGCAGCCAAGATCCGGTTAATAAGGTCTACGAGCAGTACTTC	CASSQDPVNKVYEQYF
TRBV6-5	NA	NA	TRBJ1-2	TGTGCCAGCAGACCCCCTGTACCAGGGAACTATGGCTACACCTTC	CASRPPVPGNYGYTF
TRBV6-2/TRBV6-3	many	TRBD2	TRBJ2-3	TGTGCCAGCAGTCTAGCGGGGATGAGAGATACGCAGTATTTT	CASSLAGMRDTQYF
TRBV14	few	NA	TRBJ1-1	TGTGCCAGCAGCCAAGATGGAGGGGCTGAAGCTTTCTTT	CASSQDGGAEAFF
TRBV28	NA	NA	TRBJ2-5	TGTGCCAGCAGTCCGCGGCAGGACCAAGAGACCCAGTACTTC	CASSPRQDQETQYF
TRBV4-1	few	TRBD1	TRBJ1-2	TGCGCCAGCAGCCAAGCCCTAACAGGGGTGAATGGCTACACCTTC	CASSQALTGVNGYTF
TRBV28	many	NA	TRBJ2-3	TGTGCCAGCAGTAGCAGTCCCACAGATACGCAGTATTTT	CASSSSPTDTQYF
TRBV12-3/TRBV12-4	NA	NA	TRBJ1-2	TGTGCCAGCAGCGGCGGGAGAATGGAAACCTATGGCTACACCTTC	CASSGGRMETYGYTF
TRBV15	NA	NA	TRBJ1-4	TGTGCCACCAGCAGAGATCTTGGAGGCGGTAATGAAAAACTGTTTTTT	CATSRDLGGGNEKLFF
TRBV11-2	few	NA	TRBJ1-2	TGTGCCAGCAGACCTCACGTTGGCTATGGCTACACCTTC	CASRPHVGYGYTF
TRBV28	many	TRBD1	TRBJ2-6	TGTGCCAGCAGTTTATCCGGGACAGTAGCTCATGCTGGGGCCAACGTCCTGACTTTC	CASSLSGTVAHAGANVLTF
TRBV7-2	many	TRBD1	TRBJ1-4	TGTGCCAGCAGCCGTGGGACAGGATTAAATGAAAAACTGTTTTTT	CASSRGTGLNEKLFF
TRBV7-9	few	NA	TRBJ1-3	TGTGCCAGCAGCTTAACCCACGTTGAAAACACCATATATTTT	CASSLTHVENTIYF
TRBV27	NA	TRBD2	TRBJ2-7	TGTGCCAGCAGTCCCGGGGGGAGTCGCGAGCAGTACTTC	CASSPGGSREQYF
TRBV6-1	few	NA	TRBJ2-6	TGTGCCAGCAGTGAACAAAGGACCTCTGGGGCCAACGTCCTGACTTTC	CASSEQRTSGANVLTF
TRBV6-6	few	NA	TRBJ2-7	TGTGCCAGCAGTTTCCCTGGTTCCGCCCCAGAGCAGTACTTC	CASSFPGSAPEQYF
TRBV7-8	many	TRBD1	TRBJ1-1	TGTGCCAGCAGCGTCGACAGGGTGAACACTGAAGCTTTCTTT	CASSVDRVNTEAFF
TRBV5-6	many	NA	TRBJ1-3	TGTGCCAGCATGGGGAACTCTGGAAACACCATATATTTT	CASMGNSGNTIYF
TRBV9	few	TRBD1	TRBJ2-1	TGTGCCAGCAGCGGTTACAGGGGGCAGGGGGGTGAGCAGTTCTTC	CASSGYRGQGGEQFF
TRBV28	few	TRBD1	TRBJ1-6	TGTGCTTCGGGACAGGGGGCCCTAACCCGGGATTCACCCCTCCACTTT	CASGQGALTRDSPLHF
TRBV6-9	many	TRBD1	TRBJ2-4	TGTGCCAGCAGTTCCTCGGACAGGGGGCCCCTTGGAGCCAAAAACATTCAGTACTTC	CASSSSDRGPLGAKNIQYF
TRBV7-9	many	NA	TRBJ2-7	TGTGCCAGCAGCTTAGTACCCAGCCTCTACGAGCAGTACTTC	CASSLVPSLYEQYF
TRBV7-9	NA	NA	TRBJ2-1	TGTGCCAGCATATCCGATGGGACGTACAATGAGCAGTTCTTC	CASISDGTYNEQFF
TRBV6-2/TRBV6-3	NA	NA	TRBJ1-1	TGTGCCAGCAGTTACTCGATGCCGGGTTCTGAAGCTTTCTTT	CASSYSMPGSEAFF
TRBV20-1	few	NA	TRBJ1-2	TGCAGTGCTCGGGAGGACAGTGGGCGAGGCTACACCTTC	CSAREDSGRGYTF
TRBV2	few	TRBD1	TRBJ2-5	TGTGCCAGTGCCCGGGACAGGGGTCGGGAGACCCAGTACTTC	CASARDRGRETQYF
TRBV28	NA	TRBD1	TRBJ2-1	TGTGCCAGCAGATACGGGACAGGGTACTACAATGAGCAGTTCTTC	CASRYGTGYYNEQFF
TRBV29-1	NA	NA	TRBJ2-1	TGCAGCGTTACCGGCGGCGTCAGTGAGCAGTTCTTC	CSVTGGVSEQFF
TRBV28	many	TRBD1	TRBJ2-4	TGTGCCAGCAGTTTATTACAGGGGCTAGCCAAAAACATTCAGTACTTC	CASSLLQGLAKNIQYF
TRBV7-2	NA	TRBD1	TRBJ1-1	TGTGCCAGCAGCTTAGGGACAGGGGGTGGGTTTTTTTGGGAAGCTTTCTTT	CASSLGTGGGFFWEAFF
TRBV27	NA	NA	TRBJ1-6	TGTGCCAGCAGACCGACAGGAGGGGCTCCCTATAATTCACCCCTCCACTTT	CASRPTGGAPYNSPLHF
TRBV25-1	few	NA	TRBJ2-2	TGTGCCAGCAGTGAATATATCCTCACCGGGGAGCTGTTTTTT	CASSEYILTGELFF
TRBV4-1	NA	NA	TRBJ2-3	TGCGCCAGCAGCCAAGAAGGGGCTTCCACAGATACGCAGTATTTT	CASSQEGASTDTQYF
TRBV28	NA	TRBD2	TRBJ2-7	TGTGCCAGCAGTTTAACTAGCGGGGGGTTGATGTACGAGCAGTACTTC	CASSLTSGGLMYEQYF
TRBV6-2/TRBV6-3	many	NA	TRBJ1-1	TGTGCCAGCACCTGGGAAGTGAACACTGAAGCTTTCTTT	CASTWEVNTEAFF
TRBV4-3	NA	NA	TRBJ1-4	TGCGCCAGCAGCCAAGATCCGGGCTGGGGACCAACTAATGAAAAACTGCTTTTT	CASSQDPGWGPTNEKLLF
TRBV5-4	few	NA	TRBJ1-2	TGTGCCAGCAGCGGTGGACAGAACTATGGCTACACCTTC	CASSGGQNYGYTF
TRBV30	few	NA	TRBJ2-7	TGTGCCTGGGGACAGCATAATTCGACCTACGAGCAGTACTTC	CAWGQHNSTYEQYF
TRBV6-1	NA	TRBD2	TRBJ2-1	TGTGCCAGCAGTGATCCGGGGGGGCCCAGGGATGAGCAGTTCTTC	CASSDPGGPRDEQFF
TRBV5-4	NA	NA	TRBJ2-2	TGTGCCAGCAGCCTCGGAGTAGCCGGGTCCGGGGAGCTGTTTTTT	CASSLGVAGSGELFF
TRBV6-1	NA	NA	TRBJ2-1	TGTGCCAGCACCTTTGCACGGAATGAGCAGTTCTTC	CASTFARNEQFF
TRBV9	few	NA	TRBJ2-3	TGTGCCAGCAGCCCGGGTGGCGGGCCAGATACGCAGTATTTT	CASSPGGGPDTQYF
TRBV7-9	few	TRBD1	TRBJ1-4	TGTGCCAGCAGCCCGCCGGGACAGGGGAGAGAAAAACTGTTTTTT	CASSPPGQGREKLFF
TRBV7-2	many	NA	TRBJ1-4	TGTGCCAGCAGCGGTCAGGGTGGGGCTAATGAAAAACTGTTTTTT	CASSGQGGANEKLFF